What follows are 32 T cell receptor beta chains derived from one specimen sequenced in a study of blood T cell repertoires in COVID-19. The assay was immunoSEQ multiplex PCR, and TCRdb's table has in-frame clones only and misses some. The sample lists over 150,000 clones, approximately 81% seen once, with approximately 1% in the top ten. The sample comprised peripheral blood. Receptors originate from a middle-aged man with acute or convalescent COVID-19.

V is TRBV12-3 or TRBV12-4 and J is TRBJ2-7; TRBD1 aligns across 10 bases. With V trimmed by 6 bases and J by 8 bases, 7 bases remained unmatched. The CDR3 loop spans 13 amino acids. CDR3 amino acids: CASRRQGAMKQYF. The CDR3 nucleotides are TGTGCCAGCAGGCGACAGGGGGCTATGAAGCAGTACTTC.

The V call is TRBV6-6, the J call TRBJ1-4; 10 bases are a match to TRBD1. V dropped 8 bases and J dropped 7; count of bases not matched to a gene: 7. Germline values: CDR1 MNHNY, CDR2 SVGAGI (reference sequence). The CDR3 is made up of 14 amino acids. The CDR3 DNA follows: TGTGCCAGCCACCCGACAGGGGGCTCTGAAAAACTGTTTTTT. Amino acids: CASHPTGGSEKLFF.

The chain has TRBV2 and TRBJ1-6, with 8 bases identical to TRBD1. The length of the CDR3 is 15 residues. The germline V gene encodes CDR1 SNHLY and CDR2 FYNNEI. Trimming took 4 bases from V and 8 from J; bases not matched to a gene: 7. The CDR3 loop is CASSGVRGPDSPLHF. In DNA, the CDR3 is TGTGCCAGCAGTGGGGTCAGGGGGCCTGATTCACCCCTCCACTTT.

V is TRBV19 and J is TRBJ1-1; weak D call: TRBD1 (6 bases). The V and J ends lost 5 bases and 1 base respectively, with 29 bases between them. The CDR3 is 20 amino acids. Germline assignment: CDR1 LNHDA and CDR2 SQIVND (reference sequence). The CDR3 protein is CASSVWGGSRHPLRNTEAFF. CDR3 DNA: TGTGCCAGTAGTGTCTGGGGGGGCAGCCGACACCCCCTCCGGAACACTGAAGCTTTCTTT. Supplemented by reference TRBV19 and TRBJ1-1, the full variable domain reads DGGITQSPKYLFRKEGQNVTLSCEQNLNHDAMYWYRQDPGQGLRLIYYSQIVNDFQKGDIAEGYSVSREKKESFPLTVTSAQKNPTAFYLCASSVWGGSRHPLRNTEAFFGQGTRLTVV.

The rearrangement uses TRBV5-8 and TRBJ1-4; D gene uncertain. The CDR3 contains 16 residues. Germline CDR1 and CDR2: SGHTS and YDEGEE. Trimming pared 2 bases from V and 8 bases from J, leaving 19 bases between. CDR3 sequence reads: CASSFSPRSGREKLFF. Here the CDR3 DNA reads TGTGCCAGCAGCTTCTCCCCCCGGTCGGGGAGGGAAAAACTGTTTTTT.

This clone appeared a few times. The chain combines TRBV25-1 with TRBJ1-1; 9 bases agree with TRBD1. The CDR3 sequence is 15 residues long. Germline CDR1 and CDR2: MGHDK and SYGVNS. With 2 bases clipped from V and 5 bases from J, the junction kept 6 bases outside the gene matches. CDR3 DNA sequence: TGTGCCAGCAGTGAACCCGGGACAGGGAGAACTGAAGCTTTCTTT. Its translation: CASSEPGTGRTEAFF. The full variable domain, its missing parts supplied by reference TRBV25-1 and TRBJ1-1, is EADIYQTPRYLVIGTGKKITLECSQTMGHDKMYWYQQDPGMELHLIHYSYGVNSTEKGDLSSESTVSRIRTEHFPLTLESARPSHTSQYLCASSEPGTGRTEAFFGQGTRLTVV.

This clone was seen a handful of times. The chain links TRBV7-2 to TRBJ1-2; D possibly corresponds to TRBD1 (5 bases). The CDR3 loop spans 14 amino acids. The V gene lost 0 bases and the J gene lost 7 bases, with 12 bases spanning the gap. Germline loops: CDR1 SGHTA, CDR2 FQGNSA. DNA for the CDR3: TGTGCCAGCAGCTTAGCGGGGCAGAACGGTGGCTACACCTTC. This codes for CASSLAGQNGGYTF.

The J gene is TRBJ2-6, the V gene TRBV5-6, with D tentatively TRBD1 (6 bases). Trimming removed 3 bases from V and 4 bases from J, with 23 bases in between. The CDR3 runs to 19 residues. Germline V lookup: CDR1 SGHDT, CDR2 YYEEEE. The CDR3 is CASSYDSWGTPSGANVLTF. CDR3 DNA sequence: TGTGCCAGCAGCTATGACAGCTGGGGGACACCCTCCGGGGCCAACGTCCTGACTTTC.

V usage is TRBV7-9 and J usage is TRBJ1-1, with D possibly being TRBD1 (5 bases). The CDR3 contains 14 residues. V dropped 3 bases and J dropped 1 base, with 9 bases sitting between them. The germline V gene encodes CDR1 SEHNR and CDR2 FQNEAQ (reference sequence). The CDR3, as DNA: TGTGCCAGCAGCTTTGGACAAGCGAACACTGAAGCTTTCTTT. Protein sequence: CASSFGQANTEAFF.

CDR3 protein: CASSSPATGSHEQYF. In DNA form, the CDR3 reads TGTGCCAGCAGCTCCCCGGCCACAGGGAGCCACGAGCAGTACTTC. V gene TRBV7-9 combines with J gene TRBJ2-7; D perhaps matches TRBD1 (6 bases). Germline V gene data show CDR1 as SEHNR and CDR2 as FQNEAQ (reference sequence). The germline V and J ends were trimmed by 4 bases and 5 bases, with 18 bases remaining between them. The CDR3 totals 15 residues.

The V and J genes are TRBV3-1 (or the pseudogene TRBV3-2) and TRBJ2-6; TRBD2 might be the D (7 bases). V dropped 7 bases and J dropped 0 bases, with 16 bases sitting between them. The CDR3 consists of 17 residues. CDR1 LGHDT and CDR2 YNNKEL come from the germline V gene (reference sequence). The CDR3 loop is CASTPGGSASGANVLTF. DNA of the CDR3: TGTGCCAGCACCCCGGGGGGCAGTGCCTCTGGGGCCAACGTCCTGACTTTC.

The chain is built from TRBV20-1 and TRBJ1-1; D unresolved. CDR1 is DFQATT and CDR2 is SNEGSKA in the germline V gene (reference sequence). The CDR3 has 16 residues. V shed 6 bases and J shed 1 base, with 21 bases lying between them. The CDR3 loop reads CSASDSSAGWNTEAFF. The CDR3, as DNA: TGCAGTGCCAGTGACTCCTCAGCGGGTTGGAACACTGAAGCTTTCTTT.

In this sample, this clone turned up once. The CDR3 DNA is TGTGCCAGCAGCCAACTAGCGGGGGGGCTTGAGCAGTACTTC. This encodes CASSQLAGGLEQYF. The V and J genes are TRBV7-2 and TRBJ2-7; 13 bases agree with TRBD2. Germline V gene data show CDR1 as SGHTA and CDR2 as FQGNSA. This CDR3 comprises 14 residues. V was pared by 5 bases and J by 7 bases, with 5 bases of the junction left unmatched. Full variable domain (missing parts from reference TRBV7-2 and TRBJ2-7): GAGVSQSPSNKVTEKGKDVELRCDPISGHTALYWYRQSLGQGLEFLIYFQGNSAPDKSGLPSDRFSAERTGGSVSTLTIQRTQQEDSAVYLCASSQLAGGLEQYFGPGTRLTVT.

This sequence joins TRBV14 and TRBJ2-1; 7 positions agree with TRBD1. Germline CDR1 is SGHDN and CDR2 is FVKESK. This CDR3 has 14 residues. The trim removed 1 base at V and 9 bases at J, leaving 6 bases unmatched. The CDR3 is CASSQVRTGSEQFF. CDR3 coding DNA: TGTGCCAGCAGCCAAGTCAGGACAGGCTCTGAGCAGTTCTTC. The full variable domain, rest sourced from reference TRBV14 and TRBJ2-1, is EAGVTQFPSHSVIEKGQTVTLRCDPISGHDNLYWYRRVMGKEIKFLLHFVKESKQDESGMPNNRFLAERTGGTYSTLKVQPAELEDSGVYFCASSQVRTGSEQFFGPGTRLTVL.

This chain uses TRBV7-3 with TRBJ2-3, with 13 bases aligning to TRBD2. Germline trimming cut 6 bases from V and 6 bases from J; bases unmatched to any gene: 6. This CDR3 is built from 15 residues. Per germline, CDR1 SGHTA and CDR2 FQGTGA. The CDR3 nucleotides are TGTGCCAGCAGTCCGGGACTAGCGGGGTCGGATACGCAGTATTTT. Its translation is CASSPGLAGSDTQYF.

V gene TRBV15 combines with J gene TRBJ1-4; no definite D call. Trimming took off 3 bases at V and 8 bases at J, with 13 bases between the two ends. The V gene's germline CDR1 is LNHNV and CDR2 YYDKDF (reference sequence). CDR3 length: 14 amino acids. The CDR3 sequence is CATSSLLSREKLFF. In DNA, the CDR3 is TGTGCCACCAGCAGCCTTCTCAGCAGGGAAAAACTGTTTTTT.

This clone was observed a single time. The J gene is TRBJ1-2, the V gene TRBV5-4; D remains ambiguous. Trimming shortened V by 1 base and J by 6 bases, and 10 bases separated the two germline ends. The V gene's germline CDR1 is SGHNT and CDR2 YYREEE (reference sequence). The CDR3 sequence is 13 residues long. The CDR3 DNA sequence: TGTGCCAGCAGCTTGCGTACCCGGGATGGCTACACCTTC. It is translated as CASSLRTRDGYTF.

The chain employs TRBV11-2 and TRBJ2-7, with 15 bases lining up with TRBD2. Germline trimming cut 5 bases from V and 5 bases from J; bases unmatched to any gene: 7. CDR1 is SGHAT and CDR2 is FQNNGV in the germline V gene. The CDR3 spans 16 residues. The CDR3 region has the DNA TGTGCCAGCAGCCGCTGGACTAGCGGGGGGGGAAACGAGCAGTACTTC. Its protein is CASSRWTSGGGNEQYF.

V usage is TRBV5-8 and J usage is TRBJ1-5; possibly TRBD1 for D (6 bases). CDR1 is SGHTS, CDR2 YDEGEE, per germline. This CDR3 is 15 amino acids long. Trimming pared 0 bases from V and 4 bases from J, leaving 11 bases between. CDR3 sequence (DNA): TGTGCCAGCAGCTTGGAACAGGGAAAAAATCAGCCCCAGCATTTT. The encoded protein is CASSLEQGKNQPQHF.

About this clone itself: Its ends do not fully match the called genes, so a read error is possible. This rearrangement joins TRBV15 to TRBJ2-3, with D possibly matching TRBD1 (6 bases). This CDR3 comprises 12 residues. In germline, CDR1 is LNHNV, CDR2 YYDKDF (reference sequence). The CDR3 sequence is CATSSGASPSTF. In DNA form, the CDR3 reads TGTGCCACCAGCTCAGGGGCTAGCCCGTCGACTTTT. Combining the CDR3 with reference TRBV15 and TRBJ2-3 gives the whole variable domain DAMVIQNPRYQVTQFGKPVTLSCSQTLNHNVMYWYQQKSSQAPKLLFHYYDKDFNNEADTPDNFQSRRPNTSFCFLDIRSPGLGDTAMYLCATSSGASPSTFGPGTRLTVL.

V is TRBV7-2 and J is TRBJ2-7; 7 bases line up with TRBD1. Germline V gene sequence: CDR1 SGHTA, CDR2 FQGNSA. Germline trimming cut 2 bases from V and 1 base from J; bases unmatched to any gene: 5. The CDR3 sequence is 15 residues long. The CDR3 reads CASSLLGGKSYEQYF. The CDR3 DNA reads TGTGCCAGCAGCTTATTAGGGGGCAAATCCTACGAGCAGTACTTC.

CDR3 coding DNA: TGTGCCAGCAGCCTCCCAGGTAGCGGGGGGAACAATGAGCAGTTCTTC. Protein product: CASSLPGSGGNNEQFF. The chain employs TRBV5-6 and TRBJ2-1; TRBD2 matches at 10 bases. Losses at the gene ends were 4 bases for V and 5 bases for J; bases not matched to a gene: 9. This CDR3 comprises 16 residues. Germline V lookup: CDR1 SGHDT, CDR2 YYEEEE.

This clone was detected only once. The rearrangement links TRBV19 to TRBJ1-1; possible D gene TRBD1, 5 bases. Germline CDR1 is LNHDA and CDR2 is SQIVND (reference sequence). The CDR3 extends over 13 amino acids. V was pared by 5 bases and J by 1 base, with 8 bases between. In DNA form, the CDR3 reads TGTGCCAGTAGTTGGAGGGGGAACACTGAAGCTTTCTTT. This translates into CASSWRGNTEAFF.

V usage is TRBV11-2 and J usage is TRBJ1-1, with 9 positions matching TRBD1. Germline assignment: CDR1 SGHAT and CDR2 FQNNGV. J gave up 4 bases and V 5 bases, and 8 bases lay outside the gene matches. This CDR3 region has 15 residues. Here the CDR3 reads CASSLTGGGGTEAFF. The CDR3 DNA sequence: TGTGCCAGCAGCCTTACAGGGGGCGGGGGCACTGAAGCTTTCTTT.

The chain recombines TRBV25-1 with TRBJ2-7; TRBD1 is a possible D gene (5 bases). V lost 0 bases and J 2 bases, leaving 8 bases between the germline ends. This CDR3 has 14 residues. CDR1 and CDR2 from the germline V gene are MGHDK and SYGVNS. As DNA, the CDR3 is TGTGCCAGCAGTGAATATGCAGGGCCCTACGAGCAGTACTTC. It specifies CASSEYAGPYEQYF.

CDR3 in DNA: TGTGCCAGCAGCTTGGTGGCAGGGGGTCCCAATTCACCCCTCCACTTT. This encodes CASSLVAGGPNSPLHF. The V call is TRBV5-5, the J call TRBJ1-6, with 7 bases identical to TRBD1. V was pared by 0 bases and J by 7 bases, with 7 bases of the junction left unmatched. Germline V gives CDR1 SGHKS, CDR2 YYEKEE (reference sequence). The CDR3 runs 16 residues.

As DNA, the CDR3 is TGCGCCAGCAGCTTGGCGGGTACGGAGACCCAGTACTTC. It translates to CASSLAGTETQYF. The genes are TRBV5-1 and TRBJ2-5; no clear D. There are 13 residues in the CDR3. V shed 0 bases and J shed 5 bases, with 8 bases lying between them. In germline, CDR1 is SGHRS, CDR2 YFSETQ.

A few counts support this clone. The V call is TRBV5-6, the J call TRBJ2-7; D uncertain. Germline V gives CDR1 SGHDT, CDR2 YYEEEE. The CDR3 length is 13 residues. The V end was cut by 2 bases, the J end by 2 bases, with 8 bases between. The DNA for the CDR3 is TGTGCCAGCAGCTTAAAAGAGGCCTACGAGCAGTACTTC. This gives the protein CASSLKEAYEQYF.

The CDR3 bases are TGTGCCATCAGTAAAGAACTAGCGGGGGAGTACGAGCAGTACTTC. Encoded protein: CAISKELAGEYEQYF. The J gene is TRBJ2-7, the V gene TRBV10-3, with 11 bases aligning to TRBD2. Germline lookup yields CDR1 ENHRY and CDR2 SYGVKD. J was trimmed by 4 bases and V by 5 bases; bases with no gene match: 7. The CDR3 spans 15 residues.

V is TRBV12-5 and J is TRBJ1-5; the D gene is possibly TRBD1 (6 bases). Trimming pared 1 base from V and 5 bases from J, leaving 21 bases between. The CDR3 runs to 18 residues. Germline V lookup: CDR1 LGHNT, CDR2 FRNRAP. The DNA of the CDR3 is TGTGCTAGTGGTTTGGGGGGGCGTTGGCAGGGCACGGATCAGCCCCAGCATTTT. Protein sequence: CASGLGGRWQGTDQPQHF.

The chain is built from TRBV20-1 and TRBJ1-1; D uncertain. The CDR3 runs 10 residues. Trimming took off 4 bases at V and 8 bases at J, with 8 bases between the two ends. From germline, CDR1 is DFQATT and CDR2 SNEGSKA (reference sequence). The CDR3 spells CSAIRGEAFF. CDR3 bases: TGCAGTGCTATCCGCGGGGAAGCTTTCTTT.

The chain is built from TRBV6-5 and TRBJ1-4; 7 nucleotides agree with TRBD1. V shed 7 bases and J 5 bases; nucleotides not matched to a gene: 10. This CDR3 contains 15 residues. Germline values: CDR1 MNHEY, CDR2 SVGAGI. CDR3 sequence: CASTFTAGGNEKLFF. As DNA, the CDR3 is TGTGCCAGCACCTTTACCGCAGGGGGAAATGAAAAACTGTTTTTT.